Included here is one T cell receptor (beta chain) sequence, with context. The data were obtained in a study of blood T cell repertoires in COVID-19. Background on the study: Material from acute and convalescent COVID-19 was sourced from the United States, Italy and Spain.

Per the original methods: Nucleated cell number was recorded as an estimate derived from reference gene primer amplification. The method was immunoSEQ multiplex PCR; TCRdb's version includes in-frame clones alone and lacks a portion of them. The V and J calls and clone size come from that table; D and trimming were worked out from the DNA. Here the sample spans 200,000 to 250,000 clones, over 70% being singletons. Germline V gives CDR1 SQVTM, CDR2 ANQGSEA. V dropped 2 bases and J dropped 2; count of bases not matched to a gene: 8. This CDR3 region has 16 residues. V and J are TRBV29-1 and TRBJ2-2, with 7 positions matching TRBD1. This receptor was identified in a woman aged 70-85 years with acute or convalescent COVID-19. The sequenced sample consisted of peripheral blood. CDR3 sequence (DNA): TGCAGCGTTGAATTCCCGACAGGGATTAACACCGGGGAGCTGTTTTTT. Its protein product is CSVEFPTGINTGELFF.